This T cell receptor beta chain derives from a study of beta chain features in type 1 diabetes. Overall study context: The study examined 107,917,701 sorted cells across all samples.

The germline V gene has CDR1 LNHDA and CDR2 SQIVND (reference sequence). CDR3 size: 14 residues. V was shortened by 5 bases and J by 3 bases, with 13 bases between the two germline ends. Findings of the study overall: Type 1 diabetes patients had fewer VDJ junction insertions and more deletions.

Investigators reverse transcribed all isolated RNA, so they sequenced expressed TCRB transcripts. Sequenced naive, central memory and regulatory T cell samples produced an average of about 3.9 million reads. Clones were read by immunoSEQ multiplex PCR, and TCRdb kept only the in-frame ones, dropping some. Of 250,000 or so clones listed, about 26% are singletons. Worth noting for this clone: No antigen is known for it.

Sequencing was done on a sample of central memory CD4+ T cells from blood. The chain combines TRBV19 with TRBJ1-2, with D hard to call. The source is a man aged 30-40 years in good health. The CDR3 region has the DNA TGTGCCAGTAGTCCCCTAGGTGGTGACTATGGCTACACCTTC. This gives the protein CASSPLGGDYGYTF.